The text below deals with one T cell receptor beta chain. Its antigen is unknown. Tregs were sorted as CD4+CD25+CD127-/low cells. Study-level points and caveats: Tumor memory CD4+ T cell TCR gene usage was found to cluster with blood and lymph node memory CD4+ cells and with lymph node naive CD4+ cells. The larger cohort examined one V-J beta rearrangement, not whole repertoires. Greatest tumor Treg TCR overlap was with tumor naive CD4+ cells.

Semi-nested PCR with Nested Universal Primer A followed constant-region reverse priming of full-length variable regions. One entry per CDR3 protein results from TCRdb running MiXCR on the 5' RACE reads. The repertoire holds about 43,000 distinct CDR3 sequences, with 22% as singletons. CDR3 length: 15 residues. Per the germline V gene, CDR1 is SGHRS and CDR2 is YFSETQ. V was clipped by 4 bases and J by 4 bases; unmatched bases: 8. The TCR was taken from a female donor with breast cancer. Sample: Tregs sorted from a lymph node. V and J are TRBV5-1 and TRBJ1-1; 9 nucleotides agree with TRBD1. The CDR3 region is CASSNRQGEGTEAFF. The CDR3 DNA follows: TGCGCCAGCAGCAACAGACAGGGGGAAGGCACTGAAGCTTTCTTT. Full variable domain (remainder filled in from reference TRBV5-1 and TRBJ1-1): KAGVTQTPRYLIKTRGQQVTLSCSPISGHRSVSWYQQTPGQGLQFLFEYFSETQRNKGNFPGRFSGRQFSNSRSEMNVSTLELGDSALYLCASSNRQGEGTEAFFGQGTRLTVV.